This is a list of T cell receptor beta chains from one sample in a study of radiation and T cells in renal cell carcinoma. Sequencing was performed with immunoSEQ multiplex PCR; in TCRdb, only in-frame clones are kept and a portion is missing. This sample yields just over 150,000 clones, of which around 90% are seen a single time; 13% belongs to the top ten. The source material was blood, sampled from a patient whose treatment included radiotherapy and nephrectomy. The receptors stem from a woman aged 50 to 65 with renal cell carcinoma. CDR3s leave out the opening cysteine and the closing phenylalanine or tryptophan.

TRBJ2-5 TRBV9 ASSVEVGGTQETQY
TRBJ1-1 TRBV7-7 ASSLGYQTGEGVRGTEAF
TRBJ1-3 TRBV18 ASSPPGVGGNTIY
TRBJ2-5 TRBV19 ASSGQETQY
TRBJ1-5 TRBV30 AWRGPGTYQPQH
TRBJ2-7 TRBV6-5 ASSYGSLPYEQY
TRBJ1-5 TRBV7-2 ASSLVRGSNQPQH
TRBJ1-1 TRBV4-1 ASSNPGTGTEAF
TRBJ1-5 TRBV7-9 ASSLVGQPQH
TRBJ2-3 TRBV2 ASSAASGGYTDTQY
TRBJ2-1 TRBV7-3 ASSSSGGQGYNEQF
TRBJ2-3 TRBV28 ASSLLRDWPEDTQY
TRBJ1-2 TRBV6-5 ASSTRHGANYGYT
TRBJ1-6 TRBV2 ASGEQGRNSPLH
TRBJ2-3 TRBV18 ASSPTPPPTDTQY
TRBJ1-4 TRBV5-1 ASSLVGQQGNEKLF
TRBJ1-3 TRBV30 AWSLGSDTIY
TRBJ2-7 TRBV7-9 ASSFGSGQHSYEQY
TRBJ2-6 TRBV7-8 ASSRSGQNNVLT
TRBJ2-3 TRBV5-1 ASSLGTATDTQY
TRBJ2-2 TRBV7-2 ASSLDRGTGELF
TRBJ2-2 TRBV7-9 ASSFVIRNTGELF
TRBJ2-3 TRBV30 AWGISTDTQY
TRBJ2-1 TRBV19 ASSIDTAGFALGNEQF
TRBJ2-3 TRBV6-5 ASIPAGGRTDTQY
TRBJ2-2 TRBV5-1 ASSLEAGGWTGELF
TRBJ2-1 TRBV5-4 ASSFGLATEQF
TRBJ1-5 TRBV5-1 ASSLSGDEQPQH
TRBJ2-5 TRBV19 ASSISGGRETQY
TRBJ2-1 TRBV11-3 ASSERGVSYNEQF
TRBJ1-4 TRBV6-1 ASSERRRTGWAEKLF
TRBJ2-2 TRBV5-6 ASSPGTPNTGELF
TRBJ2-2 TRBV6-1 ASRQGGATGELF
TRBJ1-1 TRBV14 ASSRGGVNTEAF
TRBJ2-7 TRBV9 ASSPGQGSFEQY
TRBJ1-1 TRBV18 ASSPRTGGNTEAF
TRBJ2-1 TRBV9 ASSSFFWGEVDNEQF
TRBJ2-5 TRBV7-3 ASSAGPQETQY
TRBJ1-4 TRBV6-6 ASRSEGTNEKLF
TRBJ1-5 TRBV5-5 ASSLLGEGRPQH
TRBJ1-2 TRBV7-9 ATSPGADYGYT
TRBJ1-1 TRBV7-6 ASSAAGWGQVNTEAF
TRBJ2-2 TRBV4-1 ASSQEGAVPGELF
TRBJ1-2 TRBV19 ASSPQWTGYGYT
TRBJ1-2 TRBV19 ASRNHDRDTYGYT
TRBJ1-4 TRBV7-2 ASSLGGTNEKLF
TRBJ1-4 TRBV5-1 ASSLGGLNEKLF
TRBJ1-5 TRBV19 ASSIGADQPQH
TRBJ1-5 TRBV5-1 ASSLGAGGNQPQH
TRBJ1-2 TRBV20-1 SARLAYGYT
TRBJ2-5 TRBV7-7 ASSLDRETETQY
TRBJ2-3 TRBV7-9 ASSLAETSTDTQY
TRBJ1-2 TRBV5-1 ASAPAGNYGYT